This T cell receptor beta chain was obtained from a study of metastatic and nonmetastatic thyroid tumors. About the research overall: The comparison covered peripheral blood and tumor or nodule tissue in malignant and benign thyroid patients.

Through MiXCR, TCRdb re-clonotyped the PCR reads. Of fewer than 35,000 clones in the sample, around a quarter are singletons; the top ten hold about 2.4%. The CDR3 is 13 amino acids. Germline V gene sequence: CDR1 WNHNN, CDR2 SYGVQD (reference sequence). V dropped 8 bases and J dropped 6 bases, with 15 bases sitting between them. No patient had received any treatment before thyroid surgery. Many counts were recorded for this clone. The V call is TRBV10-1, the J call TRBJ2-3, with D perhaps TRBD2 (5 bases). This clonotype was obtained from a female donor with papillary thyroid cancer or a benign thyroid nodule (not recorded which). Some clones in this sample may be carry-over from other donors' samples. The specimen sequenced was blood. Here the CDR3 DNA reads TGCGCCAGCTCGAGCGGCATATGGGATACGCAGTATTTT. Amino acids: CASSSGIWDTQYF.